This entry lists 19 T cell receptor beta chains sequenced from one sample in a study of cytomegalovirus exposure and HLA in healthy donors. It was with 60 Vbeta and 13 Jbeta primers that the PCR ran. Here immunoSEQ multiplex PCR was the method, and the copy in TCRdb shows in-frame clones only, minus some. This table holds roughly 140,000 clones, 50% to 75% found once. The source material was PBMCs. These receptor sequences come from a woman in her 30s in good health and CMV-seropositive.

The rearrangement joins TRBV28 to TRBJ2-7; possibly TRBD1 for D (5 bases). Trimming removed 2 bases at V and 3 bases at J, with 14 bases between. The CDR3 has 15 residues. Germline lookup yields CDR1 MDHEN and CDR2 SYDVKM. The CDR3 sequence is CASSLVRKGFYEQYF. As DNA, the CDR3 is TGTGCCAGCAGTTTAGTCCGTAAGGGGTTCTACGAGCAGTACTTC. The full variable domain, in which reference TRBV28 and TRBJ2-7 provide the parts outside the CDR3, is DVKVTQSSRYLVKRTGEKVFLECVQDMDHENMFWYRQDPGLGLRLIYFSYDVKMKEKGDIPEGYSVSREKKERFSLILESASTNQTSMYLCASSLVRKGFYEQYFGPGTRLTVT.

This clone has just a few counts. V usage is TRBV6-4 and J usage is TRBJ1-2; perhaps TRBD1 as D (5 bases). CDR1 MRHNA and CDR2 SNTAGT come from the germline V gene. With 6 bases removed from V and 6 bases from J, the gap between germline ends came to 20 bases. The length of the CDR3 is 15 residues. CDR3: CASSLYFRTSDGYTF. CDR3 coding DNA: TGTGCCAGCAGCCTATACTTCAGGACATCGGATGGCTACACCTTC.

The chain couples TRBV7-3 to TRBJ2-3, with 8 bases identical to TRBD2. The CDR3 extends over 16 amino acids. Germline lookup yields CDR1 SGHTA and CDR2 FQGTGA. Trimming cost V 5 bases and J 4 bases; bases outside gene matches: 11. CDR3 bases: TGTGCCAGCAGCCTATTACCACCGGGACTAGCAGATACGCAGTATTTT. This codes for CASSLLPPGLADTQYF.

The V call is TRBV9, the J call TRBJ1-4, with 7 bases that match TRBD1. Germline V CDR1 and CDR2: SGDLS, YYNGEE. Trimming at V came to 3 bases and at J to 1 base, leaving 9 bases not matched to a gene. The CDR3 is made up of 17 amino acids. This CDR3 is CASSGPQTGRTNEKLFF. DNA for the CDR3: TGTGCCAGCAGCGGCCCACAGACAGGGAGAACTAATGAAAAACTGTTTTTT.

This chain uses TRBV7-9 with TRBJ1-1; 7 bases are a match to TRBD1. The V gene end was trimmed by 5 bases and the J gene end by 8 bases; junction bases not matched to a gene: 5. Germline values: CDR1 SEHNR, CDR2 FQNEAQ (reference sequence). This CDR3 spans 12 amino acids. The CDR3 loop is CASSRGTEEAFF. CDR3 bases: TGTGCCAGCAGCCGTGGGACAGAAGAAGCTTTCTTT.

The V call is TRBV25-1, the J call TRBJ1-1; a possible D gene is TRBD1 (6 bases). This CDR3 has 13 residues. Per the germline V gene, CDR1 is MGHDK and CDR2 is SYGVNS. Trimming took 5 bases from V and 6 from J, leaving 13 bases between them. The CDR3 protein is CASSRPGVAEAFF. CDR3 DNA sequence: TGTGCCAGCAGTCGACCAGGGGTCGCTGAAGCTTTCTTT. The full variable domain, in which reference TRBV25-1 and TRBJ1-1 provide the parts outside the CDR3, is EADIYQTPRYLVIGTGKKITLECSQTMGHDKMYWYQQDPGMELHLIHYSYGVNSTEKGDLSSESTVSRIRTEHFPLTLESARPSHTSQYLCASSRPGVAEAFFGQGTRLTVV.

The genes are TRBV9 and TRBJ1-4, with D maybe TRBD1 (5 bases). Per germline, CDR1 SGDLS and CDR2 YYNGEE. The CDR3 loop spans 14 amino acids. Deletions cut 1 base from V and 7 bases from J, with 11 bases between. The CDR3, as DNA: TGTGCCAGCAGCGTATCTTGGGGGGGTGAAAAACTGTTTTTT. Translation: CASSVSWGGEKLFF.

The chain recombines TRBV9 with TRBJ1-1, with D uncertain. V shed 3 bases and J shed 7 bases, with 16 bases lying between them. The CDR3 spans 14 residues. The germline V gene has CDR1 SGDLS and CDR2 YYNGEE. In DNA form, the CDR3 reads TGTGCCAGCAGCGCCTACATAGGGAGCCTTGAAGCTTTCTTT. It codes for CASSAYIGSLEAFF.

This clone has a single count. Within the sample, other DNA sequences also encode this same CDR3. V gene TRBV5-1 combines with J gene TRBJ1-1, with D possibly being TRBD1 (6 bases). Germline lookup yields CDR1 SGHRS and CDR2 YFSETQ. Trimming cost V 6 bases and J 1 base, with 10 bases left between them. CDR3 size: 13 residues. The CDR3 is CASTLDRNTEAFF. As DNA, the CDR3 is TGCGCCAGCACTTTGGACAGGAACACTGAAGCTTTCTTT.

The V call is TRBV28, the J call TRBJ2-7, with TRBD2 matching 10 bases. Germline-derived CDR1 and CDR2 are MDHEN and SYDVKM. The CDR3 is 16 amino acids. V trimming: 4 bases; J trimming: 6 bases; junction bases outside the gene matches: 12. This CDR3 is CASSSSSAGGRREQYF. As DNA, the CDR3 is TGTGCCAGCAGTTCGTCATCAGCGGGGGGGCGCCGCGAGCAGTACTTC.

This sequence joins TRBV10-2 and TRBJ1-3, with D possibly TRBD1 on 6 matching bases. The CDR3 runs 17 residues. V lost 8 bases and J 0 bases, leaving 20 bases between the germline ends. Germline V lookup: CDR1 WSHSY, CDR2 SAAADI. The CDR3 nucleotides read TGCGCCAGCTGGGGAACAGGGACCCTTCACTCTGGAAACACCATATATTTT. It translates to CASWGTGTLHSGNTIYF.

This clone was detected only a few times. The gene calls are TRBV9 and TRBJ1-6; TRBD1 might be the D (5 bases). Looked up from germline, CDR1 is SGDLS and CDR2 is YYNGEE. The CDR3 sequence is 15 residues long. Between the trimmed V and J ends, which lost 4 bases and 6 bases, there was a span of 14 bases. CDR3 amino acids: CASSREMGLNSPLHF. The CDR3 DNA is TGTGCCAGCAGCCGAGAAATGGGGCTTAATTCACCCCTCCACTTT.

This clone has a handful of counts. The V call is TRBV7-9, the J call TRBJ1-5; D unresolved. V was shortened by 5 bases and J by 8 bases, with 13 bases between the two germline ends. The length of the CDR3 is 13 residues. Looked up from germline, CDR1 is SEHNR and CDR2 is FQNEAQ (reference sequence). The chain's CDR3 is CASSQNVNKPQHF. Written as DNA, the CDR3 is TGTGCCAGCAGCCAGAACGTGAATAAGCCCCAGCATTTT.

CDR3 in DNA: TGCGCCAGCAGCCAAGTACTAGTCCGGTCCTACAATGAGCAGTTCTTC. Amino acid sequence: CASSQVLVRSYNEQFF. This sequence joins TRBV4-1 and TRBJ2-1; D might be TRBD2 (5 bases). The CDR3 has 16 amino acids. Trimming took 1 base from V and 1 from J, leaving 11 bases between them. Germline CDR1 reads MGHRA; CDR2 reads YSYEKL.

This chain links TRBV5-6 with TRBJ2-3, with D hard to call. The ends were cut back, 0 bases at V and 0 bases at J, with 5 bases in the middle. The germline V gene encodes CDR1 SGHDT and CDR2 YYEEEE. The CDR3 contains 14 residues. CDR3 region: CASSLGGSTDTQYF. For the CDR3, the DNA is TGTGCCAGCAGCTTGGGAGGTAGCACAGATACGCAGTATTTT.

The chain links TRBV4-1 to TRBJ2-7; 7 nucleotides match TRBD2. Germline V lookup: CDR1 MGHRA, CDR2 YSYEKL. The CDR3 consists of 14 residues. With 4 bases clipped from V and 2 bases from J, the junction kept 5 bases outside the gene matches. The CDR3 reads CASSRGLIPYEQYF. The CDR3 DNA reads TGCGCCAGCAGCCGGGGACTAATTCCCTACGAGCAGTACTTC.

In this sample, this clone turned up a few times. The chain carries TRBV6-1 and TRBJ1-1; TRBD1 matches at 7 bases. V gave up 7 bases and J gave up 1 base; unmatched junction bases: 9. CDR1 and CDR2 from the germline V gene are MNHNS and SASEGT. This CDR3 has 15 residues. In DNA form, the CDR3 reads TGTGCCAGCAAAGGGACAGAGAACTCGAACACTGAAGCTTTCTTT. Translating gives CASKGTENSNTEAFF.

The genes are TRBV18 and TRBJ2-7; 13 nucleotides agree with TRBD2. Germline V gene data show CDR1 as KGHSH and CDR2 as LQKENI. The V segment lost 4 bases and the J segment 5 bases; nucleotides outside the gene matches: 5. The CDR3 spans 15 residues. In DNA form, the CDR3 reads TGTGCCAGCTCACGACGGACTAGCGGGAGCAACGAGCAGTACTTC. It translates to CASSRRTSGSNEQYF.

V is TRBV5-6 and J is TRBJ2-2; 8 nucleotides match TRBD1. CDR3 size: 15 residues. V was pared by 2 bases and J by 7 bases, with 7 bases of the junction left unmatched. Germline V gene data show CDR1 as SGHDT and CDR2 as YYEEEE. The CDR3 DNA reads TGTGCCAGCAGCTTTTACAGGGGGATCGGCGGGGAGCTGTTTTTT. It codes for CASSFYRGIGGELFF.